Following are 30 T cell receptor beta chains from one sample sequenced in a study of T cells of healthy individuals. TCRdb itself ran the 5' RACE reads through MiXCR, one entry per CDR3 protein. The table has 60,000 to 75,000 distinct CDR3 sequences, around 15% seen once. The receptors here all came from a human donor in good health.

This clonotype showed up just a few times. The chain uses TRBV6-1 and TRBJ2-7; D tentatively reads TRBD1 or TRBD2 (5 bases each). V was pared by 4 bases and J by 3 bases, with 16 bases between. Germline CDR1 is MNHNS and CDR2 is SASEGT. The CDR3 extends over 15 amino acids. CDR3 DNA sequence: TGTGCCAGCAGTGGCGAGGGGCGAGTAGGCTACGAGCAGTACTTC. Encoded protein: CASSGEGRVGYEQYF.

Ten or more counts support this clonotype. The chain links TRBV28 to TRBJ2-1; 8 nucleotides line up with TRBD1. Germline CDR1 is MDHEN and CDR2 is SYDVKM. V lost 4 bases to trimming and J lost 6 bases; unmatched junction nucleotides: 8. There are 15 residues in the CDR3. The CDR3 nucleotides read TGTGCCAGCAGTTCGTTGGACAGGGTAGGCAATGAGCAGTTCTTC. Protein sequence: CASSSLDRVGNEQFF. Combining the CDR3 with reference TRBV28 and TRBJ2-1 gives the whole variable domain DVKVTQSSRYLVKRTGEKVFLECVQDMDHENMFWYRQDPGLGLRLIYFSYDVKMKEKGDIPEGYSVSREKKERFSLILESASTNQTSMYLCASSSLDRVGNEQFFGPGTRLTVL.

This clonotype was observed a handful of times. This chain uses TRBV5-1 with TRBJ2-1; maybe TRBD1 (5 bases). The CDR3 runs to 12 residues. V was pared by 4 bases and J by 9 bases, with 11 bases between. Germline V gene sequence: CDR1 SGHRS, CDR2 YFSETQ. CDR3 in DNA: TGCGCCAGCAGCCAGGGCCTCCGTGAGCAGTTCTTC. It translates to CASSQGLREQFF.

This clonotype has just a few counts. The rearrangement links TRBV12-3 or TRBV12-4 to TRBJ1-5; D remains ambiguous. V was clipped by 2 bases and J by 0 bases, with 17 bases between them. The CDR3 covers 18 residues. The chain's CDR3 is CASSLFLEDGHSNQPQHF. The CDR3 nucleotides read TGTGCCAGCAGTTTATTCCTAGAGGACGGCCATAGCAATCAGCCCCAGCATTTT.

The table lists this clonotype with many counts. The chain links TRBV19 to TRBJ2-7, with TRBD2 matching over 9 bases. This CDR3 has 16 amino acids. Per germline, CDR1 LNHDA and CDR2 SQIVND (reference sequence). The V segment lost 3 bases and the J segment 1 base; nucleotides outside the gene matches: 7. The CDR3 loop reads CASSMSSGGKSYEQYF. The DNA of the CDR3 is TGTGCCAGTAGTATGAGTAGCGGGGGTAAATCCTACGAGCAGTACTTC.

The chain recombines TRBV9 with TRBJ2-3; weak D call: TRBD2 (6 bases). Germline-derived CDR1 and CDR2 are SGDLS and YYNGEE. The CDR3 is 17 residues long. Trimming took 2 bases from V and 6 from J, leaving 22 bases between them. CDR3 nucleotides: TGTGCCAGCAGCGTCTTCTCGAGGTGTAGCGGCGGGGATACGCAGTATTTT. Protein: CASSVFSRCSGGDTQYF. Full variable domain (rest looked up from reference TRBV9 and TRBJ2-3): DSGVTQTPKHLITATGQRVTLRCSPRSGDLSVYWYQQSLDQGLQFLIQYYNGEERAKGNILERFSAQQFPDLHSELNLSSLELGDSALYFCASSVFSRCSGGDTQYFGPGTRLTVL.

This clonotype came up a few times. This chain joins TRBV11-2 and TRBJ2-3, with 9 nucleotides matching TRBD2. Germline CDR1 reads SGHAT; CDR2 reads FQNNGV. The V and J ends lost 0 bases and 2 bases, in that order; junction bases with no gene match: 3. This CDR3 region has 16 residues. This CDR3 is CASSLETSGPTDTQYF. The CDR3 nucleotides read TGTGCCAGCAGCTTAGAGACTAGCGGACCCACAGATACGCAGTATTTT.

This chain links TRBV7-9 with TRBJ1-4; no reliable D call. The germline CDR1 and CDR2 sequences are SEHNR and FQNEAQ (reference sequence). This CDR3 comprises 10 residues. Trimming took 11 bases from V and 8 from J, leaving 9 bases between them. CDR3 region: CAPPEEKLFF. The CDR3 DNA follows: TGTGCCCCCCCCGAGGAAAAACTGTTTTTT.

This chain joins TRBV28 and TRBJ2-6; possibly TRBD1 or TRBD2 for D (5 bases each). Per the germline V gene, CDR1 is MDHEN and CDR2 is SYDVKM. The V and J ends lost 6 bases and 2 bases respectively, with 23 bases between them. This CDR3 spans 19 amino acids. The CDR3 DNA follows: TGTGCCAGCAGGTCCCCAGCCGGGACCCAAGTACCTGGGGCCAACGTCCTGACTTTC. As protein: CASRSPAGTQVPGANVLTF.

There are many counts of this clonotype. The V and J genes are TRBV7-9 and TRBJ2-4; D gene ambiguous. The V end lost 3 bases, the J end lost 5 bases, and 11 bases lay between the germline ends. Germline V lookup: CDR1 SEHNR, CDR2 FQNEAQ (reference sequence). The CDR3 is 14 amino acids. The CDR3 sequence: CASSLWGGENIQYF. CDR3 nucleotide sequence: TGTGCCAGCAGCTTGTGGGGTGGTGAAAACATTCAGTACTTC.

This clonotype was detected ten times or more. The CDR3 region has the DNA TGTGCCAGCAGGGGGGGACTAGAATTTTCCTACGAGCAGTACTTC. Translation gives CASRGGLEFSYEQYF. The chain employs TRBV6-1 and TRBJ2-7; 8 bases line up with TRBD2. J gave up 1 base and V 6 bases, and 8 bases lay outside the gene matches. Germline CDR1 and CDR2: MNHNS and SASEGT. The CDR3 runs to 15 residues.

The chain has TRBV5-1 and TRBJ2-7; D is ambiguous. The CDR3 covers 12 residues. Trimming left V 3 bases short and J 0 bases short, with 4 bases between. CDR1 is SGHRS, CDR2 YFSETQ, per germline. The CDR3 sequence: CASSWDSYEQYF. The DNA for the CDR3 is TGCGCCAGCAGCTGGGACTCCTACGAGCAGTACTTC.

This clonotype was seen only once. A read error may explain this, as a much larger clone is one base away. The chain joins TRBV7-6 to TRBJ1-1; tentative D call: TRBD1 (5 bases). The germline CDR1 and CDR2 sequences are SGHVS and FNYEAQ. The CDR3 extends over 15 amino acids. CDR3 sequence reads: CVSSLGSAGTYEAFF. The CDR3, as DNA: TGTGTCAGCAGCTTAGGTTCGGCGGGGACCTATGAAGCTTTCTTT.

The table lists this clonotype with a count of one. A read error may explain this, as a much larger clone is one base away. As DNA, the CDR3 is TGCGCCAGCAGCCAAACGAGGCCGGATACGCAGTATTTT. Residues: CASSQTRPDTQYF. The V gene is TRBV4-1, the J gene TRBJ2-3; the D is unclear. The length of the CDR3 is 13 residues. V was trimmed by 2 bases and J by 6 bases, leaving 9 bases between them. Germline values: CDR1 MGHRA, CDR2 YSYEKL.

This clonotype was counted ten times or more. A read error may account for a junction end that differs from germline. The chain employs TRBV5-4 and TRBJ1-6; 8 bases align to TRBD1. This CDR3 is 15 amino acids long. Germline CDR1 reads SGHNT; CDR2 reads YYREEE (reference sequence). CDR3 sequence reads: CASSPGGPYISPLHF. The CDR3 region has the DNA TGTGCCAGCAGCCCAGGGGGCCCTTATATTTCACCCCTCCACTTT.

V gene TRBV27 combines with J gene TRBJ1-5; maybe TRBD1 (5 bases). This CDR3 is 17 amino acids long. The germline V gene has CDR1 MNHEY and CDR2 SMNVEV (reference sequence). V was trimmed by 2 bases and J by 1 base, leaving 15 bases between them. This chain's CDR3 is CASSLLGAEGSNQPQHF. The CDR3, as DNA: TGTGCCAGCAGTTTACTAGGGGCGGAGGGAAGCAATCAGCCCCAGCATTTT.

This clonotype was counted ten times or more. CDR3 loop: CASSFLAPRLSGANVLTF. The DNA for the CDR3 is TGTGCCAGCAGTTTTCTGGCCCCGCGCCTCTCTGGGGCCAACGTCCTGACTTTC. This chain connects TRBV28 to TRBJ2-6; D ambiguous. Germline loops: CDR1 MDHEN, CDR2 SYDVKM. Trimming took 3 bases from V and 0 from J, leaving 15 bases between them. The CDR3 spans 18 residues.

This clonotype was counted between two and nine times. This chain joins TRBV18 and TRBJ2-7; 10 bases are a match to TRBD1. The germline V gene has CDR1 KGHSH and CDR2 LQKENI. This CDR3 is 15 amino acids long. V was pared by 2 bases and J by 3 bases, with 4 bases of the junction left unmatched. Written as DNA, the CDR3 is TGTGCCAGCTCACCAGCCGGGACAGGGGTCTACGAGCAGTACTTC. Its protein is CASSPAGTGVYEQYF.

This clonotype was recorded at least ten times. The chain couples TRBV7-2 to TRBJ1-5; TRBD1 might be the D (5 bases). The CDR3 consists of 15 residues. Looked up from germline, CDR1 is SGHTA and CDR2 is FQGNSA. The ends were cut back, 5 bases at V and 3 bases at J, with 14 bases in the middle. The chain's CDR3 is CASSPRQGTNQPQHF. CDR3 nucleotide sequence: TGTGCCAGCAGCCCTCGTCAAGGGACCAATCAGCCCCAGCATTTT.

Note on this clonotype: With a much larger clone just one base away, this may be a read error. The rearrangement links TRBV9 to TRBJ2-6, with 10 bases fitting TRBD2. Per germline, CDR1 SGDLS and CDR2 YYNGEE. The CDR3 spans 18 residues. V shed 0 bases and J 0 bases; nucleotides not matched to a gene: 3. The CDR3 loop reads CASSVEAGGNSGANVLTF. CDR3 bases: TGTGCCAGCAGCGTAGAAGCGGGAGGGAACTCTGGGGCCAACGTCCTGACTTTC.

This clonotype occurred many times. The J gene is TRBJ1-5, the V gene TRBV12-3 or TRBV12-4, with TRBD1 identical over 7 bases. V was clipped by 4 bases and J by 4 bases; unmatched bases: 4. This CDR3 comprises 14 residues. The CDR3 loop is CASSSDRVNQPQHF. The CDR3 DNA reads TGTGCCAGCAGTTCCGACAGGGTAAATCAGCCCCAGCATTTT.

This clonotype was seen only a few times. CDR3 sequence (DNA): TGTGCCGGGCAGACAGGCTTGGATCAGCCCCAGCATTTT. It encodes CAGQTGLDQPQHF. V gene TRBV6-2 or TRBV6-3 combines with J gene TRBJ1-5, with D possibly being TRBD1 (6 bases). Germline V gene sequence: CDR1 MNHEY, CDR2 SVGEGT. This CDR3 is built from 13 residues. V was shortened by 11 bases and J by 5 bases, with 16 bases between the two germline ends.

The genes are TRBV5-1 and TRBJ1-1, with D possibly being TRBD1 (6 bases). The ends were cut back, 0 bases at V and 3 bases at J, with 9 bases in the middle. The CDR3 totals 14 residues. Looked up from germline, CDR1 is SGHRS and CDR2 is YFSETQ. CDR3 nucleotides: TGCGCCAGCAGCTTGGGCGGGGGCTACACTGAAGCTTTCTTT. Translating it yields CASSLGGGYTEAFF.

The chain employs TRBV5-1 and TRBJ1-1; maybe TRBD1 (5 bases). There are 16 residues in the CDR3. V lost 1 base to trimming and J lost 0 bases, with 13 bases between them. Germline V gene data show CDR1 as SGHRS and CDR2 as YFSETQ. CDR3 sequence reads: CASSLRNRGVNTEAFF. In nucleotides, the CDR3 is TGCGCCAGCAGCTTGCGAAACCGGGGGGTGAACACTGAAGCTTTCTTT.

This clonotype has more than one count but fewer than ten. In nucleotides, the CDR3 is TGTGCCAGCAGCCACGAGGGCAGGGGATGGGACACTGAAGCTTTCTTT. Its protein is CASSHEGRGWDTEAFF. This sequence joins TRBV9 and TRBJ1-1; weak D call: TRBD1 (6 bases). Germline lookup yields CDR1 SGDLS and CDR2 YYNGEE. The CDR3 loop spans 16 amino acids. With 4 bases removed from V and 3 bases from J, the gap between germline ends came to 19 bases.

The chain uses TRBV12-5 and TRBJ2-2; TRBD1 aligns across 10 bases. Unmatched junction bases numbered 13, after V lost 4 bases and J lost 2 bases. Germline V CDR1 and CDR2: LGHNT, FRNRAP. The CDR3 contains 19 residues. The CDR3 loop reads CASGWDRGWSGPNTGELFF. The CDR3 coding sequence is TGTGCTAGTGGTTGGGACAGGGGATGGAGCGGCCCAAACACCGGGGAGCTGTTTTTT.

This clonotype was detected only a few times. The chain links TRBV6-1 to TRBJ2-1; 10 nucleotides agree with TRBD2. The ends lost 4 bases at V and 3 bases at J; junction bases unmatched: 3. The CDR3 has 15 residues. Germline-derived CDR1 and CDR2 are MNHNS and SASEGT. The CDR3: CASSGGLADYNEQFF. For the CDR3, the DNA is TGTGCCAGCAGTGGAGGACTAGCGGACTACAATGAGCAGTTCTTC.

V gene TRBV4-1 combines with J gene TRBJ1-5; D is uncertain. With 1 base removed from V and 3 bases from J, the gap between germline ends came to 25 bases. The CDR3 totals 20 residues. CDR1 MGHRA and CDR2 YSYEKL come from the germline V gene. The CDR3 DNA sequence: TGCGCCAGCAGCCAAGGCCACCCCCCCCCACGCAGTCGGTACAATCAGCCCCAGCATTTT. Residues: CASSQGHPPPRSRYNQPQHF.

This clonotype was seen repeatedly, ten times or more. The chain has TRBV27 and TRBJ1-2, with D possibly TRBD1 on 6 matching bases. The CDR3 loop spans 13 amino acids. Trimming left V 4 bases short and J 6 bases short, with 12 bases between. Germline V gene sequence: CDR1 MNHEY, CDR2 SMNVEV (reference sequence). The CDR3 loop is CASSSPDRDGYTF. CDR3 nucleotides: TGTGCCAGCAGTTCCCCGGACAGAGATGGCTACACCTTC.

CDR3 bases: TGTGCCAGCAGCTTAGAGGGCAGGGGGTTGGAGACCCAGTACTTC. Encoded protein: CASSLEGRGLETQYF. The chain uses TRBV7-2 and TRBJ2-5; 7 bases align to TRBD1. This CDR3 has 15 amino acids. Trimming took 1 base from V and 5 from J; bases not matched to a gene: 7. In germline, CDR1 is SGHTA, CDR2 FQGNSA.